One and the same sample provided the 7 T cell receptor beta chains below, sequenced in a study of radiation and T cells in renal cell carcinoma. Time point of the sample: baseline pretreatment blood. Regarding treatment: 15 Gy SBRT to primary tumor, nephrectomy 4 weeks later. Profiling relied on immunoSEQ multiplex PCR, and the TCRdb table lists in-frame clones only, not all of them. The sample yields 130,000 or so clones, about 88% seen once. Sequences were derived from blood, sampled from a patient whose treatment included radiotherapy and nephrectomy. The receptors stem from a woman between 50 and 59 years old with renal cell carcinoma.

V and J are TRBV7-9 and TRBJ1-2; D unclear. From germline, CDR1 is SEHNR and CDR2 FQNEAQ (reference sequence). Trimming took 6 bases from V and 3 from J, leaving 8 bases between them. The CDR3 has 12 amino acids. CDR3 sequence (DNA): TGTGCCAGCAGTCTCTGGGACTATGGCTACACCTTC. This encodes CASSLWDYGYTF.

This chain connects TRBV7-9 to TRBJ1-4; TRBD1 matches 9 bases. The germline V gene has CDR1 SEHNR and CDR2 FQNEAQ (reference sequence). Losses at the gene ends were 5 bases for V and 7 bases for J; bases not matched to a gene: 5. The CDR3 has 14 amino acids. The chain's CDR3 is CASSHGQGLEKLFF. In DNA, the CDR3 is TGTGCCAGCAGCCACGGACAGGGGCTTGAAAAACTGTTTTTT.

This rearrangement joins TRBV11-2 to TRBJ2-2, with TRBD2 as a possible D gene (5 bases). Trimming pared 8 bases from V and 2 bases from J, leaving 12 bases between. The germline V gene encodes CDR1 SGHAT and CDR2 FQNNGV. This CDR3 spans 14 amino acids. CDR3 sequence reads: CASAKGVNTGELFF. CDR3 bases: TGTGCCAGCGCCAAGGGAGTTAACACCGGGGAGCTGTTTTTT. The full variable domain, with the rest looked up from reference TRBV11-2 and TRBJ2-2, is EAGVAQSPRYKIIEKRQSVAFWCNPISGHATLYWYQQILGQGPKLLIQFQNNGVVDDSQLPKDRFSAERLKGVDSTLKIQPAKLEDSAVYLCASAKGVNTGELFFGEGSRLTVL.

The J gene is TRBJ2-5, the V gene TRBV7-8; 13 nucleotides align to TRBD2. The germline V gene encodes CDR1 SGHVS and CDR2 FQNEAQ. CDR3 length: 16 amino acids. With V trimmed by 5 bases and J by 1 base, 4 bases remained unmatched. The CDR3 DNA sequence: TGTGCCAGCAGCCGTGGGACTAGCGGGGCCCAAGAGACCCAGTACTTC. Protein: CASSRGTSGAQETQYF.

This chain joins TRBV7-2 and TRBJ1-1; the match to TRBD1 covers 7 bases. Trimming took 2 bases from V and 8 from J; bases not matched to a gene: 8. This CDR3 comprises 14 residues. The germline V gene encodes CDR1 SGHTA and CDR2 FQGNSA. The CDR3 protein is CASSLRLDRVEAFF. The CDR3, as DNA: TGTGCCAGCAGCTTAAGGCTAGACAGGGTGGAAGCTTTCTTT.

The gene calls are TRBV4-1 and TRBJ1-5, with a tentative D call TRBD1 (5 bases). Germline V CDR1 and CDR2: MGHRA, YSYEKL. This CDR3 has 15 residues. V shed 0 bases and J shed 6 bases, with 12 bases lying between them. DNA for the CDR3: TGCGCCAGCAGCCAAGATCGGCAGGGCGGTCAGCCCCAGCATTTT. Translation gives CASSQDRQGGQPQHF.

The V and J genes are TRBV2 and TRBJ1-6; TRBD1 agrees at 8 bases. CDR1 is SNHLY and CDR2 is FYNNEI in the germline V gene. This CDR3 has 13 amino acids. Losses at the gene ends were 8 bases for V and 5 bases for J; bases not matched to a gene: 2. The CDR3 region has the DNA TGTGCCAGCCGGGACAGGAATAATTCACCCCTCCACTTT. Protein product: CASRDRNNSPLHF.